Below, 29 T cell receptor beta chains from the same sample are listed, as sequenced in a study of blood T cell repertoires in COVID-19. TCRdb's copy holds only in-frame clones and misses some; the assay was immunoSEQ multiplex PCR. The sample carries 85,000 to 110,000 clones, more than 70% recorded once. The sample was peripheral blood. These TCRs come from an older woman with acute or convalescent COVID-19.

This rearrangement joins TRBV2 to TRBJ1-5; D remains unclear. CDR1 SNHLY and CDR2 FYNNEI come from the germline V gene. The CDR3 contains 15 residues. Trimming shortened V by 7 bases and J by 1 base, and 14 bases separated the two germline ends. The CDR3 protein is CASKGPRRSNQPQHF. The CDR3 bases are TGTGCCAGCAAGGGTCCTAGGAGGAGCAATCAGCCCCAGCATTTT.

The chain joins TRBV18 to TRBJ1-6, with a tentative D call TRBD1 (5 bases). The germline V gene encodes CDR1 KGHSH and CDR2 LQKENI. The CDR3 consists of 15 residues. The V end was cut by 3 bases, the J end by 7 bases, with 13 bases between. CDR3 in DNA: TGTGCCAGCTCACCGGGTCACAGGAACAATTCACCCCTCCACTTT. The encoded protein is CASSPGHRNNSPLHF.

The rearrangement links TRBV7-8 to TRBJ1-2; a possible D gene is TRBD1 (5 bases). The V end lost 2 bases, the J end lost 5 bases, and 9 bases lay between the germline ends. The germline V gene encodes CDR1 SGHVS and CDR2 FQNEAQ. The CDR3 totals 13 residues. CDR3 region: CASSLTRVYGYTF. The CDR3, as DNA: TGTGCCAGCAGCTTAACCAGGGTGTATGGCTACACCTTC.

This clone is a singleton in its sample. The chain employs TRBV2 and TRBJ2-3; 10 nucleotides line up with TRBD1. CDR1 is SNHLY and CDR2 is FYNNEI in the germline V gene. The CDR3 totals 14 residues. The V gene end was trimmed by 7 bases and the J gene end by 5 bases; junction bases not matched to a gene: 6. As DNA, the CDR3 is TGTGCCAGCACCAGGACAGGGGGTGAAGATACGCAGTATTTT. Its translation: CASTRTGGEDTQYF.

The V call is TRBV4-2, the J call TRBJ2-5; D unresolved. V was clipped by 0 bases and J by 5 bases, with 10 bases between them. CDR1 is LGHNA, CDR2 YNFKEQ, per germline. The CDR3 contains 14 residues. CDR3 sequence (DNA): TGTGCCAGCAGCCAAGAACTCACCCGGGAGACCCAGTACTTC. Translation gives CASSQELTRETQYF.

The chain joins TRBV5-5 to TRBJ2-2; D perhaps matches TRBD1 (6 bases). The CDR3 contains 13 residues. Germline CDR1 is SGHKS and CDR2 is YYEKEE (reference sequence). The ends were cut back, 4 bases at V and 7 bases at J, with 11 bases in the middle. The chain's CDR3 is CASSDQGLGELFF. The DNA of the CDR3 is TGTGCCAGCAGCGACCAGGGGCTCGGGGAGCTGTTTTTT.

The genes are TRBV5-8 and TRBJ1-5; possibly TRBD1 for D (6 bases). Germline V gives CDR1 SGHTS, CDR2 YDEGEE. The CDR3 sequence is 14 residues long. With 3 bases removed from V and 7 bases from J, the gap between germline ends came to 14 bases. Written as DNA, the CDR3 is TGTGCCAGCAGCTCTGTAGGGGGGGCCCAGCCCCAGCATTTT. Its protein product is CASSSVGGAQPQHF.

The gene calls are TRBV30 and TRBJ1-6, with D possibly matching TRBD1 (6 bases). The CDR3 consists of 13 residues. Trimming removed 1 base at V and 7 bases at J, with 8 bases between. CDR1 GTSNPN and CDR2 SVGIG come from the germline V gene (reference sequence). The CDR3 sequence: CAWSDRVNSPLHF. The DNA of the CDR3 is TGTGCCTGGAGTGACAGGGTGAATTCACCCCTCCACTTT.

J is TRBJ2-3 and V is TRBV5-1, with 7 bases matching TRBD2. V lost 3 bases, J lost 1 base, and 5 bases stayed unmatched. There are 15 residues in the CDR3. Germline V gene data show CDR1 as SGHRS and CDR2 as YFSETQ. The CDR3 protein is CASSSGLAGTDTQYF. The DNA of the CDR3 is TGCGCCAGCAGCTCGGGGCTAGCGGGCACAGATACGCAGTATTTT.

Turning to this clone: This specimen includes other DNA sequences encoding the same CDR3. The V and J genes are TRBV3-1 (or the pseudogene TRBV3-2) and TRBJ1-1, with a weak D call TRBD1 (5 bases). Looked up from germline, CDR1 is LGHDT and CDR2 is YNNKEL (reference sequence). V gave up 3 bases and J gave up 2 bases, with 19 bases separating them. The CDR3 totals 17 residues. CDR3 sequence: CASSQTQVPTPNTEAFF. In DNA, the CDR3 is TGTGCCAGCAGCCAGACACAGGTGCCCACGCCAAACACTGAAGCTTTCTTT.

The chain is built from TRBV11-3 and TRBJ2-2; D is perhaps TRBD2 (5 bases). The germline V and J ends were trimmed by 5 bases and 3 bases, with 10 bases remaining between them. The germline V gene has CDR1 SGHNT and CDR2 YENEEA. This CDR3 region has 14 residues. DNA for the CDR3: TGTGCCAGCAGCCAGAGCGGTTACACCGGGGAGCTGTTTTTT. Amino acid sequence: CASSQSGYTGELFF. Together with reference TRBV11-3 and TRBJ2-2, the CDR3 gives the full variable domain: EAGVVQSPRYKIIEKKQPVAFWCNPISGHNTLYWYLQNLGQGPELLIRYENEEAVDDSQLPKDRFSAERLKGVDSTLKIQPAELGDSAVYLCASSQSGYTGELFFGEGSRLTVL.

CDR3 amino acids: CASSGSGKAGNTIYF. The CDR3 DNA follows: TGTGCCAGCAGCGGTTCGGGGAAGGCTGGAAACACCATATATTTT. This chain connects TRBV9 to TRBJ1-3; D gene ambiguous. The V and J ends lost 3 bases and 2 bases respectively, with 12 bases between them. The germline V gene encodes CDR1 SGDLS and CDR2 YYNGEE. CDR3 length: 15 residues.

V and J are TRBV7-9 and TRBJ2-7; weak D call: TRBD2 (5 bases). Germline V CDR1 and CDR2: SEHNR, FQNEAQ (reference sequence). The CDR3 contains 12 residues. V was clipped by 8 bases and J by 6 bases, with 14 bases between them. The CDR3 nucleotides read TGTGCCAGCCCCGTGAGGGTCATCGAGCAGTACGTC. It encodes CASPVRVIEQYV.

This chain uses TRBV19 with TRBJ1-2; 9 bases are a match to TRBD1. The germline V gene encodes CDR1 LNHDA and CDR2 SQIVND (reference sequence). The junction had 16 bases not matched to a gene; V was cut back by 8 bases and J by 9 bases. The CDR3 spans 15 residues. The CDR3 here is CASAQRTGAAPRYTF. The CDR3 DNA is TGTGCCAGTGCCCAAAGGACAGGGGCCGCGCCTCGCTACACCTTC.

About this clone itself: An end of the junction does not agree with germline; a read error may underlie this. V gene TRBV7-7 combines with J gene TRBJ1-1; D gene uncertain. Germline CDR1 reads SSHAT; CDR2 reads FNYEAQ (reference sequence). The CDR3 consists of 13 residues. The DNA for the CDR3 is TGTGCTAGCAGCTTAAGACAGAACACTGAAGCTTTCTTT. Translating it yields CASSLRQNTEAFF.

J is TRBJ2-7 and V is TRBV4-2; 12 bases agree with TRBD2. The germline gives CDR1 LGHNA, CDR2 YNFKEQ. The trim removed 1 base at V and 1 base at J, leaving 2 bases unmatched. CDR3 length: 16 residues. This CDR3 reads CASSQVTSGGSYEQYF. DNA for the CDR3: TGTGCCAGCAGCCAAGTGACTAGCGGGGGTTCCTACGAGCAGTACTTC.

With respect to this clone: Distinct nucleotide sequences in the sample also encode this CDR3. This chain uses TRBV12-3 or TRBV12-4 with TRBJ1-1; D is ambiguous. Trimming took 3 bases from V and 5 from J, leaving 4 bases between them. The CDR3 runs to 11 residues. CDR3: CASSFRTEAFF. DNA of the CDR3: TGTGCCAGCAGTTTTCGGACTGAAGCTTTCTTT.

The V call is TRBV10-3, the J call TRBJ1-6, with 10 bases lining up with TRBD1. The CDR3 contains 15 residues. With 4 bases clipped from V and 8 bases from J, the junction kept 5 bases outside the gene matches. CDR1 is ENHRY and CDR2 is SYGVKD in the germline V gene. The CDR3 DNA is TGTGCCATCAGTGCCGCCGGGACAGGGGATTCACCCCTCCACTTT. Its translation is CAISAAGTGDSPLHF.

The chain uses TRBV11-2 and TRBJ2-7, with 9 positions matching TRBD1. The CDR3 is made up of 16 amino acids. Trimming took 1 base from V and 3 from J; bases not matched to a gene: 7. Per the germline V gene, CDR1 is SGHAT and CDR2 is FQNNGV. The DNA of the CDR3 is TGTGCCAGCAGCTTAGGGCTGGACAGGGGTTTCTACGAGCAGTACTTC. It specifies CASSLGLDRGFYEQYF.

The CDR3: CASSEPGKNTEAFF. For the CDR3, the DNA is TGTGCCAGCAGTGAACCGGGAAAGAACACTGAAGCTTTCTTT. This chain uses TRBV6-1 with TRBJ1-1; no clear D gene. The V end lost 2 bases, the J end lost 1 base, and 8 bases lay between the germline ends. The length of the CDR3 is 14 residues. CDR1 is MNHNS, CDR2 SASEGT, per germline.

The rearrangement uses TRBV5-1 and TRBJ1-4; 7 nucleotides agree with TRBD1. V gave up 4 bases and J gave up 0 bases; unmatched junction bases: 9. CDR3 length: 17 residues. Germline V lookup: CDR1 SGHRS, CDR2 YFSETQ. CDR3 nucleotide sequence: TGCGCCAGCAGCCTCCCTACCGGGACAGCAACTAATGAAAAACTGTTTTTT. Translation: CASSLPTGTATNEKLFF.

The CDR3 nucleotides are TGCGCCAGCAGCTTACAAGGAGTGGGGCTTTCGAACACTGAAGCTTTCTTT. Translation: CASSLQGVGLSNTEAFF. This chain connects TRBV5-1 to TRBJ1-1; a weak D match, TRBD1 (5 bases). In germline, CDR1 is SGHRS, CDR2 YFSETQ. The CDR3 runs to 17 residues. Trimming left V 2 bases short and J 1 base short, with 18 bases between. Variable domain in full (rest from reference TRBV5-1 and TRBJ1-1): KAGVTQTPRYLIKTRGQQVTLSCSPISGHRSVSWYQQTPGQGLQFLFEYFSETQRNKGNFPGRFSGRQFSNSRSEMNVSTLELGDSALYLCASSLQGVGLSNTEAFFGQGTRLTVV.

The V and J genes are TRBV12-2 and TRBJ1-5; whether TRBD1, the table's D call, matches the DNA was not checked. TRBV12-2 has pseudogene status. The CDR3 loop spans 18 amino acids. CDR3 nucleotides: TGTGCAAGTCGCTTAGAGGGTGTGTGGCAGGGGAAAAGTCAGCCCCAGCATTTT. The encoded protein is CASRLEGVWQGKSQPQHF.

The chain joins TRBV14 to TRBJ1-2; a weak D match, TRBD1 (6 bases). The germline V and J ends were trimmed by 1 base and 1 base, with 10 bases remaining between them. Germline assignment: CDR1 SGHDN and CDR2 FVKESK. The CDR3 length is 15 residues. CDR3 DNA: TGTGCCAGCAGCCAAGGCGGGGGCGTTAACTATGGCTACACCTTC. It translates to CASSQGGGVNYGYTF.

The chain couples TRBV12-3 or TRBV12-4 to TRBJ1-2, with D maybe TRBD1 (5 bases). The CDR3 loop spans 12 amino acids. Trimming cost V 5 bases and J 5 bases, with 9 bases left between them. This CDR3 reads CASSPRQYGYTF. The CDR3 DNA follows: TGTGCCAGCAGTCCTAGACAGTATGGCTACACCTTC.

This sequence joins TRBV10-3 and TRBJ1-1; perhaps TRBD1 as D (6 bases). CDR1 is ENHRY, CDR2 SYGVKD, per germline. The CDR3 contains 17 residues. The V end lost 0 bases, the J end lost 0 bases, and 14 bases lay between the germline ends. DNA of the CDR3: TGTGCCATCAGTGAGTCAGTTCTGAGACAGGTGAACACTGAAGCTTTCTTT. Translated: CAISESVLRQVNTEAFF.

The CDR3 region is CASSSGRSYGYTF. For the CDR3, the DNA is TGTGCCAGCAGTTCTGGGAGGAGCTATGGCTACACCTTC. V and J are TRBV12-3 or TRBV12-4 and TRBJ1-2, with D hard to call. Trimming left V 4 bases short and J 4 bases short, with 10 bases between. This CDR3 is built from 13 residues.

The V gene is TRBV2, the J gene TRBJ1-6; no definite D call. V was trimmed by 2 bases and J by 6 bases, leaving 8 bases between them. CDR3 size: 14 residues. CDR1 is SNHLY and CDR2 is FYNNEI in the germline V gene. CDR3 DNA sequence: TGTGCCAGCAGTGAATCGGACTCTAATTCACCCCTCCACTTT. Its protein product is CASSESDSNSPLHF.

The V call is TRBV12-3 or TRBV12-4, the J call TRBJ1-5; D may be TRBD1 (5 bases). The CDR3 contains 13 residues. Trimming cost V 5 bases and J 7 bases, with 12 bases left between them. CDR3: CASSKPSGQPQHF. The CDR3 nucleotides are TGTGCCAGCAGTAAGCCCTCAGGGCAGCCCCAGCATTTT.